The rows below give T cell receptor beta chains drawn from one sample of a study of shared T cell receptors in the human thymus. Assay: immunoSEQ multiplex PCR; the TCRdb copy retains only in-frame clones and omits some. The sample consists of some 700,000 clones, roughly 90% of them appearing once. In addition, the sample was reused for a study of human thymus T cells.

Sequenced input: thymocytes. These receptors were taken from a boy less than two years old with a congenital heart defect. Each CDR3 is given with its conserved first and last residue. The order of the fields is CDR3 DNA, CDR3 protein, V gene, J gene, clone size, D gene. The D gene is left open where the match is weak. Rows give clone size only sometimes, using once, few, many, or a class for an expanded clone.

CDR3 DNA: TGTGCCAGCAGTGTCTCTAGCGGGCTTAAAGATACGCAGTATTTT
CDR3 protein: CASSVSSGLKDTQYF
V gene: TRBV2
J gene: TRBJ2-3
clone size: NA
D gene: TRBD2

CDR3 DNA: TGTGCCAGCACCGCGGGACCTCCCACGAACACCGGGGAGCTGTTTTTT
CDR3 protein: CASTAGPPTNTGELFF
V gene: TRBV2
J gene: TRBJ2-2
clone size: NA
D gene: NA

CDR3 DNA: TGTGCCATCAGTGAGTCGACTAAAAATGACTCCTACGAGCAGTACTTC
CDR3 protein: CAISESTKNDSYEQYF
V gene: TRBV10-3
J gene: TRBJ2-7
clone size: NA
D gene: NA

CDR3 DNA: TGTGCCAGCAGTAGGGGGGGGAGGGAAACCCAGCATTTT
CDR3 protein: CASSRGGRETQHF
V gene: TRBV28
J gene: TRBJ1-5
clone size: NA
D gene: NA

CDR3 DNA: TGTGCCACCAGAGCGGACAGGGGGCTGACCACTGAAGCTTTCTTT
CDR3 protein: CATRADRGLTTEAFF
V gene: TRBV10-3
J gene: TRBJ1-1
clone size: NA
D gene: TRBD1

CDR3 DNA: TGTGCCAGCAGCCCCGACAGGGGGATCTACGATGAGCAGTTCTTC
CDR3 protein: CASSPDRGIYDEQFF
V gene: TRBV6-4
J gene: TRBJ2-1
clone size: once
D gene: TRBD1

CDR3 DNA: TGTGCCAGCAGCTGGGAACAGGGCTTCGGGCTCTATGGCTACACCTTC
CDR3 protein: CASSWEQGFGLYGYTF
V gene: TRBV28
J gene: TRBJ1-2
clone size: NA
D gene: NA

CDR3 DNA: TGCGCCAGCAGCTTGGAGTCTAGCACCGGGGAGCTATTTTTT
CDR3 protein: CASSLESSTGELFF
V gene: TRBV5-1
J gene: TRBJ2-2
clone size: NA
D gene: NA

CDR3 DNA: TGTGCCAGCAGCTTAACGGGAGAGGTGACAGATACGCAGTATTTT
CDR3 protein: CASSLTGEVTDTQYF
V gene: TRBV7-9
J gene: TRBJ2-3
clone size: NA
D gene: NA

CDR3 DNA: TGTGCCAGCAGCCCAGACAGGGCGGGGGCCAACGTCCTGACTTTC
CDR3 protein: CASSPDRAGANVLTF
V gene: TRBV7-9
J gene: TRBJ2-6
clone size: NA
D gene: TRBD1

CDR3 DNA: TGCAGCGTTCGGAGGGAGACAGATACGCAGTATTTT
CDR3 protein: CSVRRETDTQYF
V gene: TRBV29-1
J gene: TRBJ2-3
clone size: NA
D gene: NA

CDR3 DNA: TGTGCTAGTGGTTCACCCCGGACTAGCGCCTACAATGAGCAGTTCTTC
CDR3 protein: CASGSPRTSAYNEQFF
V gene: TRBV12-5
J gene: TRBJ2-1
clone size: NA
D gene: TRBD2

CDR3 DNA: TGTGCCAGTAGTCCGGGGGTCAAAAGGCACACTGAAGCTTTCTTT
CDR3 protein: CASSPGVKRHTEAFF
V gene: TRBV19
J gene: TRBJ1-1
clone size: NA
D gene: NA

CDR3 DNA: TGCGCCAGCAGCTTGGCCAGCGGGAGGGCCTCCTACGAGCAGTACTTC
CDR3 protein: CASSLASGRASYEQYF
V gene: TRBV5-1
J gene: TRBJ2-7
clone size: once
D gene: TRBD2

CDR3 DNA: TGTGCCAGCAGCTTATGCGGGGGCGAGATTAGGGTCCCCTCAGATACGCAGTATTTT
CDR3 protein: CASSLCGGEIRVPSDTQYF
V gene: TRBV7-2
J gene: TRBJ2-3
clone size: NA
D gene: NA

CDR3 DNA: TGTGCCAGTACCCCAAGGGAGGAGGCCTACAATGAGCAGTTCTTC
CDR3 protein: CASTPREEAYNEQFF
V gene: TRBV19
J gene: TRBJ2-1
clone size: NA
D gene: NA

CDR3 DNA: TGTGCCAGCAGCCCTGACAGGGGGTGGGGAAACACCATATATTTT
CDR3 protein: CASSPDRGWGNTIYF
V gene: TRBV6-5
J gene: TRBJ1-3
clone size: few
D gene: TRBD1

CDR3 DNA: TGTGCCAGCACAGGGGGCGGGGTCTCTGAGATATACAATGAGCAGTTCTTC
CDR3 protein: CASTGGGVSEIYNEQFF
V gene: TRBV11-1
J gene: TRBJ2-1
clone size: NA
D gene: TRBD1

CDR3 DNA: TGTGCCAGCAGTCCTCAAGGACGCAGGGCCTATGGCTACACCTTC
CDR3 protein: CASSPQGRRAYGYTF
V gene: TRBV27
J gene: TRBJ1-2
clone size: once
D gene: NA

CDR3 DNA: TGTGCCAGCTCCCAGCGGGGCTTTTCCACAGATACGCAGTATTTT
CDR3 protein: CASSQRGFSTDTQYF
V gene: TRBV21-1
J gene: TRBJ2-3
clone size: NA
D gene: NA

CDR3 DNA: TGCAGTGTACTACCGCTGAAGGATGAGCAGTTCTTC
CDR3 protein: CSVLPLKDEQFF
V gene: TRBV29-1
J gene: TRBJ2-1
clone size: once
D gene: NA

CDR3 DNA: TGTGCTAGTGGTTTGGTCCGCACCCTCACAGGATACACCTACGAGCAGTACTTC
CDR3 protein: CASGLVRTLTGYTYEQYF
V gene: TRBV12-5
J gene: TRBJ2-7
clone size: NA
D gene: NA

CDR3 DNA: TGTGCCAGCAGCTGGGCGGGAGGATTAGAGACCCAGTACTTC
CDR3 protein: CASSWAGGLETQYF
V gene: TRBV7-6
J gene: TRBJ2-5
clone size: once
D gene: TRBD2

CDR3 DNA: TGTGCCAGCAGCTGGACTAGCGGGTTGTACACAGATACGCAGTATTTT
CDR3 protein: CASSWTSGLYTDTQYF
V gene: TRBV7-2
J gene: TRBJ2-3
clone size: NA
D gene: TRBD2

CDR3 DNA: TGTGCCAGCAGCCCGCACCGACCCCCTCACCGGGGGAACACTGAAGCTTTCTTT
CDR3 protein: CASSPHRPPHRGNTEAFF
V gene: TRBV4-2
J gene: TRBJ1-1
clone size: NA
D gene: NA

CDR3 DNA: TGCGCCAGCAGCTTGGGACGGGTTCCCTACAATGAGCAGTTCTTC
CDR3 protein: CASSLGRVPYNEQFF
V gene: TRBV5-1
J gene: TRBJ2-1
clone size: NA
D gene: NA

CDR3 DNA: TGTGCTAGTGGTCTCACGACTAGCGGGCCAAGATTCCAAGAGACCCAGTACTTC
CDR3 protein: CASGLTTSGPRFQETQYF
V gene: TRBV12-5
J gene: TRBJ2-5
clone size: few
D gene: TRBD2

CDR3 DNA: TGTGCCAGCAGTCCCCCGCGGGCAGGTCCCCGCGGGGAGCTGTTTTTT
CDR3 protein: CASSPPRAGPRGELFF
V gene: TRBV27
J gene: TRBJ2-2
clone size: NA
D gene: NA

CDR3 DNA: TGTGCCAGCGGGGGACAGCCTCCTAACTATGGCTACACCTTC
CDR3 protein: CASGGQPPNYGYTF
V gene: TRBV6-1
J gene: TRBJ1-2
clone size: NA
D gene: TRBD1

CDR3 DNA: TGCGCCAGCAGCCAAGAAAGCCTCATATCCCCTCGTACTAACTATGGCTACACCTTC
CDR3 protein: CASSQESLISPRTNYGYTF
V gene: TRBV4-1
J gene: TRBJ1-2
clone size: NA
D gene: NA

CDR3 DNA: TGTGCCAGCAGCTCCCGCGACAGGGAAGAGACCCAGTACTTC
CDR3 protein: CASSSRDREETQYF
V gene: TRBV7-2
J gene: TRBJ2-5
clone size: NA
D gene: TRBD1

CDR3 DNA: TGTGCCAGCAGCTCCACCCCGGTTGGGGACAGGGGGATCCACGAGCAGTACTTC
CDR3 protein: CASSSTPVGDRGIHEQYF
V gene: TRBV11-3
J gene: TRBJ2-7
clone size: NA
D gene: TRBD1

CDR3 DNA: TGTGCCAGTAGTATTGGAGGGGCCCGGAACACTGAAGCTTTCTTT
CDR3 protein: CASSIGGARNTEAFF
V gene: TRBV19
J gene: TRBJ1-1
clone size: NA
D gene: NA

CDR3 DNA: TGTGCCAGCAGCCCCTGGACAGGGGGTATGAACAATGAGCAGTTCTTC
CDR3 protein: CASSPWTGGMNNEQFF
V gene: TRBV9
J gene: TRBJ2-1
clone size: NA
D gene: TRBD1

CDR3 DNA: TGTGCCGGGCCCTGTCGGTTCTTC
CDR3 protein: CAGPCRFF
V gene: TRBV13
J gene: TRBJ2-1
clone size: few
D gene: NA

CDR3 DNA: TGTGCCAGCAGTGTTTGGAGTGGACAGGGGCCCACTGAAGCTTTCTTT
CDR3 protein: CASSVWSGQGPTEAFF
V gene: TRBV2
J gene: TRBJ1-1
clone size: once
D gene: TRBD1

CDR3 DNA: TGTGCCACCAGCAGAGATCAGGGAGGCGGTCAGCCCCAGCATTTT
CDR3 protein: CATSRDQGGGQPQHF
V gene: TRBV15
J gene: TRBJ1-5
clone size: NA
D gene: NA

CDR3 DNA: TGTGCCAGCAGCTTAGCCGGGGATGGGGAAAAACTGTTTTTT
CDR3 protein: CASSLAGDGEKLFF
V gene: TRBV11-2
J gene: TRBJ1-4
clone size: once
D gene: NA

CDR3 DNA: TGCGCCAGCAGCCCATCCGGGACTAGGGACTCTGGGGCCAACGTCCTGACTTTC
CDR3 protein: CASSPSGTRDSGANVLTF
V gene: TRBV4-1
J gene: TRBJ2-6
clone size: NA
D gene: TRBD2

CDR3 DNA: TGTGCCAGCAGCCAAGTAGGCGGCGAGCAGTACTTC
CDR3 protein: CASSQVGGEQYF
V gene: TRBV4-2
J gene: TRBJ2-7
clone size: NA
D gene: NA